This T cell receptor (beta chain) was profiled in a study of OX40 agonist ivuxolimab in advanced cancers. Study overall: The patients' treatment was ivuxolimab, an agonistic anti-OX40 (CD134) antibody. At 0.01 to 10 mg/kg, ivuxolimab was administered intravenously to patients every 2 weeks.

The CDR3 extends over 15 amino acids. CDR1 is SNHLY, CDR2 FYNNEI, per germline. Unmatched junction bases numbered 11, after V lost 8 bases and J lost 5 bases. In the case of this clone: Other DNA sequences in the sample encode the same CDR3.

Sequencing used immunoSEQ multiplex PCR; TCRdb keeps in-frame clones, though not all of them. This sample has under 55,000 clones; 85% to 90% occur once, and the top ten carry under 8.5%. This TCR was sampled from an adult with an advanced solid tumor such as melanoma, head and neck, liver or kidney cancer. The chain combines TRBV2 with TRBJ2-5, with 10 bases lining up with TRBD1. Material: CD4+ or CD8+ T cells sorted from blood, obtained in a trial of the OX40 agonist ivuxolimab. CDR3 in DNA: TGTGCCAGCGGACGGGACAGGGGTAGGGGGGAGACCCAGTACTTC. It encodes CASGRDRGRGETQYF.